The 5 T cell receptor beta chains below come from one sample, sequenced in a study of identical twins. MiXCR, run by TCRdb on the 5' RACE reads, gives a single entry per CDR3 protein. The table lists approximately 590,000 distinct CDR3 sequences, around 9.6% of them singletons. These data were also reused for a study on yellow fever vaccine responses in identical twins.

The sequencing sample was made of PBMCs. Receptors originate from a woman aged 18-29 years in good health.

This clonotype was found a few times. The rearrangement uses TRBV6-2 or TRBV6-3 and TRBJ2-5; TRBD2 agrees at 8 bases. The CDR3 spans 14 residues. V dropped 6 bases and J dropped 5; count of bases not matched to a gene: 8. The germline gives CDR1 MNHEY, CDR2 SVGEGT. The CDR3: CASRQAGATETQYF. CDR3 DNA: TGTGCCAGCAGACAAGCGGGGGCCACCGAGACCCAGTACTTC.

In its sample, this clonotype was seen many times. The chain is built from TRBV2 and TRBJ2-3; D gene ambiguous. Germline CDR1 and CDR2: SNHLY and FYNNEI. This CDR3 spans 12 amino acids. V lost 3 bases and J 6 bases, leaving 7 bases between the germline ends. In DNA form, the CDR3 reads TGTGCCAGCAGTGATGTGAGGGATACGCAGTATTTT. Residues: CASSDVRDTQYF.

V and J are TRBV20-1 and TRBJ2-1, with TRBD2 matching over 7 bases. The CDR3 has 14 residues. The V and J ends lost 4 bases and 5 bases, in that order; junction bases with no gene match: 8. From germline, CDR1 is DFQATT and CDR2 SNEGSKA (reference sequence). The CDR3 reads CSATGGRADNEQFF. The CDR3 DNA reads as TGCAGTGCTACTGGTGGGAGGGCCGACAATGAGCAGTTCTTC.

This clonotype was seen many times. The CDR3 bases are TGCAGTGCTAGAGAAGGGGGGATTGGAACTGAAGCTTTCTTT. Translated: CSAREGGIGTEAFF. V usage is TRBV20-1 and J usage is TRBJ1-1, with a weak D call TRBD1 (6 bases). Trimming removed 0 bases from V and 5 bases from J, with 13 bases in between. The germline V gene encodes CDR1 DFQATT and CDR2 SNEGSKA (reference sequence). There are 14 residues in the CDR3.

This clonotype was counted at least ten times. The V and J genes are TRBV5-6 and TRBJ2-7, with 13 bases aligning to TRBD2. The CDR3 runs 15 residues. V was clipped by 2 bases and J by 3 bases; unmatched bases: 2. Germline-derived CDR1 and CDR2 are SGHDT and YYEEEE. In nucleotides, the CDR3 is TGTGCCAGCAGCTTCCGACTAGCGGGGGGCTACGAGCAGTACTTC. Protein sequence: CASSFRLAGGYEQYF.